This TCR beta chain stems from a study of cytomegalovirus exposure and HLA in healthy donors. Study information: Ancestry clustering placed about 80% of approximately 370 genotyped donors in the Caucasian-associated cluster.

Trimming took 4 bases from V and 5 from J, leaving 14 bases between them. CDR1 is MNHNS, CDR2 SASEGT, per germline. The CDR3 consists of 14 residues. With respect to this clone: As yet, its antigen is unknown.

General study findings and limits: According to an earlier analysis, most TCR beta V segments yielded productive rearrangements about 90% or about 30% of the time.

Both 60 Vbeta primers and 13 Jbeta primers went into the PCR. Sequenced by immunoSEQ multiplex PCR; TCRdb stores in-frame clones only, minus some. The table has 100,000 to 150,000 clones, roughly 75% seen once; the top ten hold 1.2%. Input material: PBMCs. The TCR sequence derives from a female donor in good health and CMV-seronegative. V and J are TRBV6-1 and TRBJ2-5, with D hard to call. CDR3 residues: CASSGRLFSETQYF. As DNA, the CDR3 is TGTGCCAGCAGTGGCCGACTGTTTTCGGAGACCCAGTACTTC.